This TCR beta chain was identified in a study of cytomegalovirus exposure and HLA in healthy donors. Study information: The study placed 70% to 85% of its approximately 360 genotyped donors in the Caucasian-associated ancestry cluster. Study findings and constraints: A reported reduction in N-insertions relative to the approximately 600-donor mean was seen in an Asian-associated ancestry cluster in a later analysis.

The germline V gene has CDR1 GTSNPN and CDR2 SVGIG (reference sequence). The V and J ends lost 4 bases and 8 bases respectively, with 21 bases between them. The CDR3 contains 15 residues. About this clone: Its antigen is as yet unknown.

Primers for the PCR totalled 60 Vbeta and 13 Jbeta. Sequencing was performed with immunoSEQ multiplex PCR; in TCRdb, only in-frame clones are kept and a portion is missing. The data contain just over 200,000 clones, more than 65% of them singletons. The chain has TRBV30 and TRBJ2-1; maybe TRBD2 (6 bases). This TCR was recovered from a man between 50 and 59 years old in good health and CMV-seronegative. The sequencing sample was made of PBMCs. As DNA, the CDR3 is TGTGCCTGGACGGTTGGGCGGGGTCCTTTGCATGAGCAGTTCTTC. Protein product: CAWTVGRGPLHEQFF.